This T cell receptor beta chain is from a study of blood T cell repertoires in COVID-19. Study information: Both acute and convalescent COVID-19 samples were obtained from the United States, Italy and Spain. Nucleic acid was either cDNA or gDNA, and it came from T cells, B-cell-depleted T cells, or PBMCs.

The protocol was immunoSEQ multiplex PCR, while the TCRdb copy is restricted to in-frame clones and leaves out a portion. The sample lists a few hundred thousand clones, around 83% occurring once. The CDR3 covers 16 residues. The ends were cut back, 3 bases at V and 7 bases at J, with 19 bases in the middle. Germline assignment: CDR1 SGDLS and CDR2 YYNGEE. Those enrolled, adults aged roughly 18 to 95 years, came from fewer than 25 US areas. The sequence was obtained from a woman aged 45-60 years who had recovered from COVID-19. The chain is built from TRBV9 and TRBJ1-4, with unresolved D. Sequencing was carried out using PBMCs or T cells enriched from blood (not recorded which). This CDR3 is CASSESGDWVAEKLFF. The CDR3 bases are TGTGCCAGCAGCGAATCCGGGGATTGGGTCGCTGAAAAACTGTTTTTT.